This is a list of T cell receptor beta chains from one sample in a study of regulatory T cells in long-lasting Graves disease. TCRdb itself ran the multiplex PCR reads through MiXCR, one entry per CDR3 protein. The data show roughly 400,000 distinct CDR3 sequences, under 25% seen once. The input for sequencing was peripheral blood mononuclear cells (PBMCs), taken when the disease was refractory, from a patient treated with antithyroid drugs. The receptors were gathered from a female donor with Graves disease. Both conserved end residues are part of each CDR3. D genes are given only for firm matches. Expanded clones get a size class; other rows say once, few or many, or leave the size out.

clone_size	d_call	j_call	v_call	cdr3_nt	cdr3_aa
few	NA	TRBJ2-2	TRBV20-1	TGCAGTGCTAGACAGCAGGGTGCCACCGGGGAGCTGTTTTTT	CSARQQGATGELFF
many	NA	TRBJ1-1	TRBV2	TGTGCCAGCAAGTATTGGACAAACACTGAAGCTTTCTTT	CASKYWTNTEAFF
NA	NA	TRBJ2-4	TRBV2	TGTGCCAGCAGTGAACGGGCTTTCGGGGCCAAAAACATTCAGTACTTC	CASSERAFGAKNIQYF
many	TRBD2	TRBJ2-4	TRBV28	TGTGCCAGCAGTCCCGCGGCGGGAGGGCCCCAATTC	CASSPAAGGPQF
NA	NA	TRBJ1-1	TRBV5-1	TGCGCCAGCAGCTTGGTGGGGGCGGCCGGTGAAGCTTTCTTT	CASSLVGAAGEAFF
NA	NA	TRBJ2-7	TRBV27	TGTGCCAGCACCCCGGGGGCAGGTAACCACGAGCAGTACTTC	CASTPGAGNHEQYF
NA	NA	TRBJ2-7	TRBV19	TGTGCCAGTAGTATAGGTGGCACCCCAGGGGACGAGCAGTACTTC	CASSIGGTPGDEQYF
NA	TRBD1	TRBJ2-6	TRBV6-2/TRBV6-3	TGTGCCAGCAGTCGGACAGGGTCTTCTGGGGCCAACGCCCTGACTTTC	CASSRTGSSGANALTF
NA	TRBD2	TRBJ2-1	TRBV7-8	TGTGCCAGCAGCTTAGGGAGAAGCGGGAGTAACAATGAGCAGTTCTTC	CASSLGRSGSNNEQFF
NA	TRBD1	TRBJ1-1	TRBV5-6	TGTGCCAGCAGCCCCCTTCAGGGGGCCCAAACCCAAGCTTTCTTT	CASSPLQGAQTQAFF
NA	TRBD2	TRBJ2-7	TRBV30	TGTGCCTGTTCCACTAGCGTCTACGAGCAGTACTTC	CACSTSVYEQYF
few	NA	TRBJ2-5	TRBV7-6	TGTGCCAGCAGCCCTCTGTTCGGGTCGGCCCAGTACTTC	CASSPLFGSAQYF
many	NA	TRBJ1-2	TRBV6-1	TGTGCCAGCAGGGTCGACAACGGAGTTGCCTATGGCTACACCTTC	CASRVDNGVAYGYTF
NA	TRBD2	TRBJ2-3	TRBV27	TGTGCCACCTGTAGCGGGAGTGGGCGTCCAGATACGCAGTATTTT	CATCSGSGRPDTQYF
few	NA	TRBJ1-6	TRBV3-1	TGTGCCAGCAGCCCCCGGGACGTCTATAATTCACCCCTCCACTTT	CASSPRDVYNSPLHF
many	NA	TRBJ2-7	TRBV2	TGTGCCAGCAATTGGTCCTACGAGCAGTACTTC	CASNWSYEQYF
many	TRBD1	TRBJ2-7	TRBV7-6	TGTGCCAGCAGCTTAATCGGGACAGGGTTCCACGAGCAGTACTTC	CASSLIGTGFHEQYF
many	TRBD1	TRBJ1-1	TRBV2	TGTGCCAGCAGTGTGGACAGGGATGCTTTCTTT	CASSVDRDAFF
few	NA	TRBJ1-1	TRBV7-9	TGTGCCAGCAACATGGTTCGGGACACTGAAGCTTTCTTT	CASNMVRDTEAFF
many	TRBD1	TRBJ2-5	TRBV2	TGTGCCAGCTTTACTACCGGGACAGCCCAAGAGACCCAGTACTTC	CASFTTGTAQETQYF
many	NA	TRBJ1-1	TRBV28	TGTGCCAGCAGTATCCCCCCCGACAGGCTGAACACTGAAGCTTTCTTT	CASSIPPDRLNTEAFF
many	NA	TRBJ1-1	TRBV6-5	TGTGCCAGCAGTTACGGGGGCACTGAAGCTTTCTTT	CASSYGGTEAFF
few	NA	TRBJ2-2	TRBV7-9	TGTGCCAGCAGCTTAGAAATGACCGGGGAGCTGTTTTTT	CASSLEMTGELFF
once	TRBD2	TRBJ2-5	TRBV11-2	TGTGCCAGCAGCTTAGAATCTAGCGGCCAAGAGACCCAGTACTTC	CASSLESSGQETQYF
once	NA	TRBJ2-5	TRBV4-1	TGCGCCAGCAGCCAAGCGCAGTTTACGGTAGTGGAGACCCAGTACTTC	CASSQAQFTVVETQYF
many	TRBD2	TRBJ2-2	TRBV15	TGTGCCACCAGCAGAGATCCCTCCCGCGGGAGAACTAACACCGGGGAGCTGTTTTTT	CATSRDPSRGRTNTGELFF
few	NA	TRBJ1-4	TRBV6-1	TGTGCCACCACAAAGGGCAACAATGAAAAACTGTTTTTT	CATTKGNNEKLFF
many	NA	TRBJ2-5	TRBV15	TGTGCCACCAGCAGAGATGCGAGAAGGGCAAGCCAAGAGACCCAGTACTTC	CATSRDARRASQETQYF
NA	NA	TRBJ2-3	TRBV28	TGTGCCAGCAGAACCCCCCCAGATACGCAGTATTTT	CASRTPPDTQYF
many	NA	TRBJ2-5	TRBV10-3	TGTGCCTCCAACAGGGAAGGGGAGACCCAGTACTTC	CASNREGETQYF
many	TRBD2	TRBJ2-2	TRBV12-3/TRBV12-4	TGTGCCAGCAGCCACACTAGCGGGCCGAACACCGGGGAGCTGTTTTTT	CASSHTSGPNTGELFF
NA	NA	TRBJ1-2	TRBV7-9	TGTGCCAGCAGCTTATCGGACAGCGTGGCTGTAGGGTATGGCTACACCTTC	CASSLSDSVAVGYGYTF
few	TRBD2	TRBJ2-2	TRBV19	TGTGCCAGTAGTATTGTGAGCGGGAGCCTTTCTGGCGGGGAGCTGTTTTTT	CASSIVSGSLSGGELFF
few	TRBD1	TRBJ1-2	TRBV11-2	TGTGCCAGCAGCTTAGTACCCGGACAGGCCGCTAACTATGGCTACACCTTC	CASSLVPGQAANYGYTF
many	TRBD2	TRBJ2-7	TRBV29-1	TGCAGCTCACTAGCGGGAGACCACGAGCAGTACTTC	CSSLAGDHEQYF
NA	NA	TRBJ1-1	TRBV6-1	TGTGCCAGCAGTCCCAGAGGGTTTGAAGCTTTCTTT	CASSPRGFEAFF
few	NA	TRBJ1-5	TRBV7-9	TGTGCCAGCAGCTTAAGGGCAGAGAATCAGCCCCAGCATTTT	CASSLRAENQPQHF
many	NA	TRBJ2-7	TRBV6-1	TGTGCCAGCAGTCCCCCCCAGACAGGCTACGAGCAGTACTTC	CASSPPQTGYEQYF
many	TRBD2	TRBJ2-2	TRBV2	TGTGCCAGCAAGACGGGGCGGGAGGCCGGGGAGCTGTTTTTT	CASKTGREAGELFF
many	NA	TRBJ1-2	TRBV28	TGTGCCAGCAGTCAGAACTATGGCTACACCTTC	CASSQNYGYTF
NA	NA	TRBJ1-4	TRBV5-1	TGCGCCAGCAGTTCCAGGGGTGGTAATGAAAAACTGTTTTTT	CASSSRGGNEKLFF
once	TRBD2	TRBJ2-5	TRBV2	TGTGCCAGCAGGCTTTACGGGAGGGGGGAGACCCAGTACTTC	CASRLYGRGETQYF